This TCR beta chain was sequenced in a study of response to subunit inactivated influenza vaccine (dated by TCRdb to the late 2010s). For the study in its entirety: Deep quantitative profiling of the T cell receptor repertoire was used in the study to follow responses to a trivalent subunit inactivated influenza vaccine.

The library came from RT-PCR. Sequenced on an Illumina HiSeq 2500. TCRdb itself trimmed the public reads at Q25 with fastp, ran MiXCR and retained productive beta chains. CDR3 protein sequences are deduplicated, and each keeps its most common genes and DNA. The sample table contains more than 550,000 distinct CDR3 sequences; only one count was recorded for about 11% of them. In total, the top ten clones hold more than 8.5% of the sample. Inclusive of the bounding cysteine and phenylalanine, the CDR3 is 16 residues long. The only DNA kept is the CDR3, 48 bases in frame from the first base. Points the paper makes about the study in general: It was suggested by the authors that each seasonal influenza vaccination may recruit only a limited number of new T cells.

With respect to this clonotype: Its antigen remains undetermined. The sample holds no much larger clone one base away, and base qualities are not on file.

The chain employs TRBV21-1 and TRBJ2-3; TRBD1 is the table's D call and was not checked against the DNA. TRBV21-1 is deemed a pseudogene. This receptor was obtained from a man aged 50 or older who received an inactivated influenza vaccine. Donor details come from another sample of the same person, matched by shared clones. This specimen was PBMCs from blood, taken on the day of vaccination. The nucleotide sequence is TGTGCCAGCAGCACACAACAGGGGTCGGGCACAGATACGCAGTATTTT. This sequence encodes CASSTQQGSGTDTQYF.